This section outlines one TCR beta chain sequence together with its context. It lacks a known antigen. The sample holds no much larger clone one base away, and base qualities are not on file. This specimen's time point label, per the study, means: cycle 4 day 1 (C4D1), after about 6 weeks of nivolumab. Every trial patient had relapsed after autologous stem cell transplantation, and cohorts A, B and C differed in prior brentuximab vedotin exposure. The trial cohort included 50 to 60 patients with relapsed/refractory classical Hodgkin lymphoma, and each patient had a best overall response of complete response, partial response or progressive disease. Trial patients were treated with single-agent nivolumab in the multi-cohort phase II CheckMate 205 trial. An independent review committee assessed best overall response using the 2007 International Working Group response criteria. Trial PBMCs were obtained immediately prior to nivolumab initiation (C1D1) and on therapy at cycle 2 day 1 and cycle 4 day 1. After peripheral blood was drawn into 8 mL Vacutainer Cell Preparation Tubes, PBMCs were isolated by centrifugation and then cryopreserved.

This sample was included in a study of PD-1 blockade in classical Hodgkin lymphoma (dated by TCRdb to 2018 to 2021). As for the study more broadly: Nivolumab dosing was 3 mg/kg intravenously every 2 weeks, continuing until either disease progression or unacceptable toxicity. A peripheral blood immune signature of response to PD-1 blockade in classical Hodgkin lymphoma was defined using TCR beta sequencing and CyTOF. Overall study outcomes, separate from this receptor: Diversity was lower in patients who began nivolumab less than 1 year after ASCT, so these patients were left out of later analyses to avoid confounding by immune reconstitution. Newly diagnosed patients were reported to have lower baseline TCR diversity than healthy donors, and relapsed/refractory patients were reported to have lower baseline TCR diversity still. Baseline diversity similar to that of newly diagnosed patients was observed in trial patients achieving complete response, whereas significantly lower diversity was observed in partial responders and progressors. The study was restricted to a single clinical trial cohort, and the causes of repertoire differences, possibly disease activity or prior therapy, were left undefined. A significant rise by C4D1 was seen in CD4+ but not CD8+ TCR diversity (p=0.0027 vs p=0.16), with the rise being most apparent in complete responders (p=0.02).

Measured from the cysteine to the phenylalanine, the CDR3 is 15 residues long. Only the CDR3 portion is preserved as DNA: 45 bases, with reading frame beginning at the first base. For CDR1 and CDR2, the germline V gene lists MDHEN and SYDVKM. Trimming takes 4 bases from V and 13 bases from J, and the germline ends sit 25 bases apart. Genomic DNA was extracted with the Qiagen DNeasy kit from unsorted PBMCs and from negatively selected CD4+ and CD8+ fractions. Using primers that anneal to V and J segments, immunoSEQ multiplex PCR amplified the TCR beta CDR3 regions. A synthetic immune receptor repertoire was used to minimize amplification bias, and remaining bias was computationally removed after sequencing. The original pipeline was this. Custom Python scripts were used to quantify repertoire diversity as the Shannon entropy index. The unsorted, CD4+ and CD8+ repertoires were each analyzed separately, with the exception of combined analyses, where CD4+ and CD8+ sequences were merged in silico. Clonal expansion was defined as a frequency increase of at least 2-fold after treatment compared with C1D1, and clones undetected at baseline were assigned a pseudocount of 0.5. Singleton clones were defined as clones with 0 or 1 copy at C1D1, and non-singleton clones were defined as clones with 2 or more copies. Clones expanded in unsorted samples were labelled as CD4+, CD8+ or unknown by matching protein sequences in sorted samples from the same patient. Diversity changes from C1D1 to C4D1 were tested in paired samples using Wilcoxon tests. Imported from immuneACCESS, the table was reduced by TCRdb to in-frame sequences with V and J called. These copies leave out some clones; in studies compared against another copy, an unresolved V gene accounts for under half, and the cause of the remainder is not known. For V, J and clone size, that table is used; D and trimming come from the DNA. In all, the sample holds more than 40,000 clones, and around 80% of those were seen once. The ten largest clones take up less than 40% of the sample.

The receptor chain draws on TRBV28 and TRBJ1-1; the D segment could be TRBD1, given 6 matching bases. Material: peripheral blood mononuclear cells (PBMCs), obtained before the fourth cycle of nivolumab. This TCR was recovered from a human donor with classical Hodgkin lymphoma. The CDR3 protein sequence reads: CASSSGGRTAPGSFF. The sequenced DNA is TGTGCCAGCAGTTCCGGTGGTCGGACAGCCCCAGGAAGTTTCTTT.